This TCR beta chain was captured by sequencing in a study of shared clonotypes between healthy human individuals. The CDR3 is made up of 13 amino acids. The germline CDR1 and CDR2 sequences are SNHLY and FYNNEI. Deletions cut 4 bases from V and 5 bases from J, with 11 bases between. This clone was seen once. Per the study methods: ImmunoSEQ gave junction-only sequences without quality scores, so filtering differed. Only in-frame clones appear in the TCRdb table, and some are missing; sequencing was by immunoSEQ multiplex PCR. V and J calls and clone size follow that table, whereas D and trimming were derived from the DNA. The sample includes 800,000 to 1,200,000 clones, 75% to 85% seen only once; the top ten take 0.4% to 0.55%.

This sequence joins TRBV2 and TRBJ2-5, with D tentatively TRBD2 (5 bases). This receptor was identified in a man aged 18 to 29 in good health. Some clones in this sample may be carry-over from other donors' samples. The source material was memory CD4+ T cells from PBMCs. Subset meaning: CD45RA-negative fraction. CDR3 DNA: TGTGCCAGCAGTGGGACTTCCGGGGAGACCCAGTACTTC. This translates into CASSGTSGETQYF.